The sample holds one count of the clone carrying this T cell receptor beta chain. Sequencing used immunoSEQ multiplex PCR; TCRdb keeps in-frame clones, though not all of them. The table has around 140,000 clones, around 82% seen once. The sample belongs to a study of blood T cell repertoires in COVID-19. The receptor was derived from a human donor with acute or convalescent COVID-19. The donor label of this sample is uncertain. Specimen: peripheral blood.

The DNA for the CDR3 is TGTGCCAGCAGCCCCCTAGCGGGGGCCAACACCGGGGAGCTGTTTTTT. Encoded protein: CASSPLAGANTGELFF. The chain uses TRBV5-4 and TRBJ2-2, with 10 nucleotides matching TRBD2. The trim removed 4 bases at V and 2 bases at J, leaving 5 bases unmatched. The CDR3 is made up of 16 amino acids. Germline-derived CDR1 and CDR2 are SGHNT and YYREEE (reference sequence).